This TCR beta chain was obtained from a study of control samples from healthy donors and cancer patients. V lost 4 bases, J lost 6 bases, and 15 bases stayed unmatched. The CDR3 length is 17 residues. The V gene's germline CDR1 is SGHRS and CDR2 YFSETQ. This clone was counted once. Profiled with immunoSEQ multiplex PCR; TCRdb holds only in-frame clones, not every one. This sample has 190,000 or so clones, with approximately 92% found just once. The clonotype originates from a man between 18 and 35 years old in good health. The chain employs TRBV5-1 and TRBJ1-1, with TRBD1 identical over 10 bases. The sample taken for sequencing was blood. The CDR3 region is CASSRRIGQGVFAEAFF. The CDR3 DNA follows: TGCGCCAGCAGCCGACGAATTGGACAGGGGGTTTTCGCTGAAGCTTTCTTT.